This T cell receptor (beta chain) was observed in a study of PD-1 blockade in classical Hodgkin lymphoma. Study outcomes and limitations: The authors excluded patients who started nivolumab under 1 year after ASCT. Similar baseline diversity was found in complete responders and newly diagnosed patients.

All patients relapsed after autologous stem cell transplantation, and brentuximab vedotin exposure varied. Best responses were complete response, partial response or progressive disease. Sequencing used immunoSEQ multiplex PCR; TCRdb keeps in-frame clones, though not all of them. The top ten clones hold around 2.7% of a sample with approximately 27,000 clones, just over 85% of them seen once. This clone has more than one count but fewer than ten. No antigen is known for it. Material: peripheral blood mononuclear cells (PBMCs), obtained at baseline. This TCR was sampled from a human donor with classical Hodgkin lymphoma.

The CDR3 sequence is CASSARDRGGELFF. CDR3 DNA sequence: TGTGCCAGCAGCGCCAGGGACAGGGGAGGGGAGCTGTTTTTT. The J gene is TRBJ2-2, the V gene TRBV9, with TRBD1 matching 10 bases. The CDR3 covers 14 residues. CDR1 and CDR2 from the germline V gene are SGDLS and YYNGEE. J lost 8 bases, V lost 3 bases, and 4 bases had no gene match.